This entry lists 30 T cell receptor beta chains sequenced from one sample in a study of OX40 agonist ivuxolimab in advanced cancers. Using immunoSEQ multiplex PCR, the repertoire was profiled, and TCRdb retains in-frame clones only, with some absent. The sample consists of about 64,000 clones, about 88% of them appearing once. Sequenced material: CD4+ or CD8+ T cells sorted from blood, taken in a trial of the OX40 agonist ivuxolimab. Receptors originate from an adult with an advanced solid tumor such as melanoma, head and neck, liver or kidney cancer.

This rearrangement joins TRBV27 to TRBJ1-2; no definite D call. CDR1 MNHEY and CDR2 SMNVEV come from the germline V gene (reference sequence). V was shortened by 9 bases and J by 0 bases, with 11 bases between the two germline ends. This CDR3 region has 13 residues. This chain's CDR3 is CASRARANYGYTF. The CDR3 DNA follows: TGTGCCAGTAGGGCCCGAGCTAACTATGGCTACACCTTC.

The genes are TRBV10-3 and TRBJ1-2; 8 positions agree with TRBD1. V lost 9 bases and J lost 7; bases outside the gene matches: 7. CDR1 ENHRY and CDR2 SYGVKD come from the germline V gene. This CDR3 has 12 amino acids. CDR3 region: CAMGQVLGGYTF. The CDR3 bases are TGTGCCATGGGACAGGTTTTGGGTGGCTACACCTTC.

V usage is TRBV6-1 and J usage is TRBJ1-4; unclear D gene. CDR1 MNHNS and CDR2 SASEGT come from the germline V gene. Trimming cost V 6 bases and J 8 bases, with 7 bases left between them. The CDR3 totals 11 residues. CDR3 DNA: TGTGCCAGCAGCGCTCAAGAAAAACTGTTTTTT. The encoded protein is CASSAQEKLFF.

The chain recombines TRBV10-3 with TRBJ1-1, with 12 bases fitting TRBD1. The CDR3 is 17 amino acids. V lost 1 base, J lost 1 base, and 4 bases stayed unmatched. Germline V gene data show CDR1 as ENHRY and CDR2 as SYGVKD. DNA for the CDR3: TGTGCCATCAGTGAGTGGGGACAGGGGGCCTGGAACACTGAAGCTTTCTTT. Translated: CAISEWGQGAWNTEAFF.

The chain carries TRBV18 and TRBJ2-7, with D possibly matching TRBD2 (7 bases). This CDR3 has 13 residues. Germline CDR1 is KGHSH and CDR2 is LQKENI. Trimming took off 3 bases at V and 6 bases at J, with 12 bases between the two ends. The CDR3 DNA is TGTGCCAGCTCACCCGAAGGGGGGGGCGAGCAGTACTTC. Protein: CASSPEGGGEQYF.

This rearrangement joins TRBV12-1 to TRBJ2-5; the table's D gene call, TRBD2, was not cross checked with the DNA. TRBV12-1 is noted as a pseudogene. The CDR3 consists of 15 residues. This CDR3 reads CASSFLSGTKETQYF. The CDR3 bases are TGTGCCAGCAGCTTTTTGAGCGGGACGAAAGAGACCCAGTACTTC.

The chain carries TRBV29-1 and TRBJ2-1, with TRBD2 identical over 12 bases. The CDR3 runs 16 residues. The germline CDR1 and CDR2 sequences are SQVTM and ANQGSEA. V lost 5 bases to trimming and J lost 9 bases; unmatched junction nucleotides: 14. Here the CDR3 reads CSVPGTSGRWSSEQFF. CDR3 nucleotide sequence: TGCAGCGTTCCCGGGACTAGCGGGCGGTGGTCTTCTGAGCAGTTCTTC.

V is TRBV5-1 and J is TRBJ2-7; 10 positions match TRBD1. J lost 3 bases, V lost 4 bases, and 4 bases had no gene match. Per germline, CDR1 SGHRS and CDR2 YFSETQ. This CDR3 has 14 amino acids. CDR3 coding DNA: TGCGCCAGCAGCCCGGGGGACAGGGGCTACGAGCAGTACTTC. This codes for CASSPGDRGYEQYF.

In this sample, this clone turned up a few times. This chain links TRBV28 with TRBJ1-1; TRBD1 aligns across 8 bases. With 2 bases clipped from V and 3 bases from J, the junction kept 5 bases outside the gene matches. Germline loops: CDR1 MDHEN, CDR2 SYDVKM. The CDR3 loop spans 15 amino acids. CDR3 DNA sequence: TGTGCCAGCAGTTTAGTTGACAGGGGATACACTGAAGCTTTCTTT. It encodes CASSLVDRGYTEAFF.

The rearrangement uses TRBV20-1 and TRBJ2-1; D is unresolved. Per germline, CDR1 DFQATT and CDR2 SNEGSKA (reference sequence). The CDR3 has 10 residues. Trimming took 3 bases from V and 9 from J, leaving 6 bases between them. Written as DNA, the CDR3 is TGCAGTGCTAGGGGCAGTGAGCAGTTCTTC. Protein: CSARGSEQFF.

V and J are TRBV16 and TRBJ1-2; D remains ambiguous. V was trimmed by 1 base and J by 1 base, leaving 10 bases between them. Germline V gene lookup returns CDR1 KGHSY and CDR2 FQNENV. This CDR3 spans 15 amino acids. The DNA for the CDR3 is TGTGCCAGCAGCCAATTCCGAACGGGTAACTATGGCTACACCTTC. Protein: CASSQFRTGNYGYTF.

J is TRBJ1-1 and V is TRBV5-4; no clear D. From germline, CDR1 is SGHNT and CDR2 YYREEE (reference sequence). The CDR3 consists of 13 residues. V was pared by 4 bases and J by 0 bases, with 7 bases between. In DNA form, the CDR3 reads TGTGCCAGCAGCGACGGGGTGAACACTGAAGCTTTCTTT. Translated: CASSDGVNTEAFF. Supplemented by reference TRBV5-4 and TRBJ1-1, the full variable domain reads ETGVTQSPTHLIKTRGQQVTLRCSSQSGHNTVSWYQQALGQGPQFIFQYYREEENGRGNFPPRFSGLQFPNYSSELNVNALELDDSALYLCASSDGVNTEAFFGQGTRLTVV.

The V gene is TRBV6-6, the J gene TRBJ1-5, with unresolved D. This CDR3 has 14 amino acids. Germline loops: CDR1 MNHNY, CDR2 SVGAGI (reference sequence). Trimming cost V 2 bases and J 2 bases, with 7 bases left between them. The CDR3 here is CASSYGVRNQPQHF. As DNA, the CDR3 is TGTGCCAGCAGTTACGGGGTGCGCAATCAGCCCCAGCATTTT.

V gene TRBV5-5 combines with J gene TRBJ1-2; 10 bases align to TRBD1. The germline V gene encodes CDR1 SGHKS and CDR2 YYEKEE (reference sequence). This CDR3 is 15 amino acids long. V lost 3 bases to trimming and J lost 6 bases; unmatched junction nucleotides: 8. This CDR3 reads CASSSDRGTKDGYTF. DNA of the CDR3: TGTGCCAGCAGCTCGGACAGGGGGACGAAGGATGGCTACACCTTC.

The chain uses TRBV27 and TRBJ2-3; 7 bases agree with TRBD1. Germline V gives CDR1 MNHEY, CDR2 SMNVEV (reference sequence). V was clipped by 3 bases and J by 6 bases; unmatched bases: 15. The CDR3 totals 17 residues. CDR3 protein: CASSFPRDSGSPDTQYF. The CDR3 bases are TGTGCCAGCAGTTTTCCCCGGGACAGTGGTTCTCCGGATACGCAGTATTTT.

The chain is built from TRBV5-1 and TRBJ1-2; possibly TRBD1 for D (6 bases). Trimming pared 3 bases from V and 8 bases from J, leaving 14 bases between. Germline CDR1 SGHRS, CDR2 YFSETQ. CDR3 length equals 13 residues. DNA for the CDR3: TGCGCCAGCAGCTGGAACAGGGAAGGCGGCTACACCTTC. This codes for CASSWNREGGYTF.

V and J are TRBV30 and TRBJ2-4; D is unclear. The germline gives CDR1 GTSNPN, CDR2 SVGIG (reference sequence). The CDR3 sequence is 13 residues long. V gave up 0 bases and J gave up 7 bases, with 10 bases separating them. CDR3 bases: TGTGCCTGGAGTGTACTTATAGGGAACATTCAGTACTTC. This translates into CAWSVLIGNIQYF. The full variable domain, its missing parts supplied by reference TRBV30 and TRBJ2-4, is SQTIHQWPATLVQPVGSPLSLECTVEGTSNPNLYWYRQAAGRGLQLLFYSVGIGQISSEVPQNLSASRPQDRQFILSSKKLLLSDSGFYLCAWSVLIGNIQYFGAGTRLSVL.

Details on this clone: The same CDR3 also results from other DNA sequences found in this sample. J is TRBJ1-1 and V is TRBV29-1; 10 nucleotides align to TRBD1. The V segment lost 6 bases and the J segment 5 bases; nucleotides outside the gene matches: 3. The CDR3 length is 12 residues. Germline CDR1 and CDR2: SQVTM and ANQGSEA. CDR3 nucleotide sequence: TGCAGCGTCCGGACAGGGGGGACTGAAGCTTTCTTT. As protein: CSVRTGGTEAFF.

This clone was detected only once. The V call is TRBV5-1, the J call TRBJ2-1, with D tentatively TRBD1 or TRBD2 (5 bases each). V shed 5 bases and J shed 5 bases, with 17 bases lying between them. The germline gives CDR1 SGHRS, CDR2 YFSETQ. This CDR3 is 15 amino acids long. DNA of the CDR3: TGCGCCAGCAGGTTGTCGGGGCTCTTAAACAATGAGCAGTTCTTC. Translated: CASRLSGLLNNEQFF.

In nucleotides, the CDR3 is TGCGCCAGCAGCTTACAGGGGGCCGCGAACACCGGGGAGCTGTTTTTT. Protein product: CASSLQGAANTGELFF. The V and J genes are TRBV5-1 and TRBJ2-2; 9 bases are shared with TRBD1. The CDR3 has 16 residues. Germline V gives CDR1 SGHRS, CDR2 YFSETQ. Losses at the gene ends were 2 bases for V and 0 bases for J; bases not matched to a gene: 2. Full variable domain (rest looked up from reference TRBV5-1 and TRBJ2-2): KAGVTQTPRYLIKTRGQQVTLSCSPISGHRSVSWYQQTPGQGLQFLFEYFSETQRNKGNFPGRFSGRQFSNSRSEMNVSTLELGDSALYLCASSLQGAANTGELFFGEGSRLTVL.

The CDR3 reads CASSLTDTQYF. Here the CDR3 DNA reads TGCGCCAGCAGCCTCACAGATACGCAGTATTTT. The gene calls are TRBV5-1 and TRBJ2-3; D is ambiguous. CDR1 is SGHRS, CDR2 YFSETQ, per germline. This CDR3 contains 11 residues. Trimming stripped 4 bases from V and 2 bases from J, with 2 bases between. The full variable domain, rest sourced from reference TRBV5-1 and TRBJ2-3, is KAGVTQTPRYLIKTRGQQVTLSCSPISGHRSVSWYQQTPGQGLQFLFEYFSETQRNKGNFPGRFSGRQFSNSRSEMNVSTLELGDSALYLCASSLTDTQYFGPGTRLTVL.

The J gene is TRBJ2-7, the V gene TRBV10-1; TRBD2 aligns across 10 bases. Germline lookup yields CDR1 WNHNN and CDR2 SYGVQD (reference sequence). The V gene end was trimmed by 2 bases and the J gene end by 1 base; junction bases not matched to a gene: 5. The CDR3 consists of 16 residues. CDR3 residues: CASSETRTSGSYEQYF. The CDR3 bases are TGCGCCAGCAGTGAGACGAGGACTAGCGGTTCCTACGAGCAGTACTTC.

The chain recombines TRBV2 with TRBJ2-3; 9 bases are shared with TRBD2. Germline assignment: CDR1 SNHLY and CDR2 FYNNEI. V gave up 5 bases and J gave up 3 bases; unmatched junction bases: 3. This CDR3 has 14 residues. In DNA form, the CDR3 reads TGTGCCAGCAGTCCGGGACTAGCAACAGATACGCAGTATTTT. Translation gives CASSPGLATDTQYF.

The chain is built from TRBV19 and TRBJ2-2, with 8 bases identical to TRBD1. This CDR3 contains 18 residues. V gave up 7 bases and J gave up 5 bases; unmatched junction bases: 18. From germline, CDR1 is LNHDA and CDR2 SQIVND (reference sequence). This chain's CDR3 is CASTRSAGGGISTGELFF. The CDR3, as DNA: TGTGCCAGTACCCGCTCGGCAGGGGGCGGGATTAGTACCGGGGAGCTGTTTTTT.

In nucleotides, the CDR3 is TGTGCCAGCAGCTCACCAGGGGTCACTGAAGCTTTCTTT. It encodes CASSSPGVTEAFF. V and J are TRBV5-8 and TRBJ1-1; D may be TRBD1 (6 bases). V lost 3 bases to trimming and J lost 4 bases, with 10 bases between them. Germline loops: CDR1 SGHTS, CDR2 YDEGEE. The CDR3 has 13 residues.

The genes are TRBV2 and TRBJ1-2, with D uncertain. Trimming took off 1 base at V and 8 bases at J, with 14 bases between the two ends. CDR1 is SNHLY, CDR2 FYNNEI, per germline. This CDR3 has 14 residues. In nucleotides, the CDR3 is TGTGCCAGCAGTGAAGGTCTCGACGTCTGGGGCTACACCTTC. Its protein is CASSEGLDVWGYTF. Full variable domain (remainder filled in from reference TRBV2 and TRBJ1-2): EPEVTQTPSHQVTQMGQEVILRCVPISNHLYFYWYRQILGQKVEFLVSFYNNEISEKSEIFDDQFSVERPDGSNFTLKIRSTKLEDSAMYFCASSEGLDVWGYTFGSGTRLTVV.

The chain couples TRBV7-9 to TRBJ2-1, with 13 bases identical to TRBD2. Germline loops: CDR1 SEHNR, CDR2 FQNEAQ (reference sequence). CDR3 length equals 16 residues. After removal of 5 bases from V and 6 bases from J, the junction contained 7 bases not matched to a gene. CDR3 sequence: CASSPLGLAGPNEQFF. CDR3 in DNA: TGTGCCAGCAGCCCCCTGGGACTAGCGGGACCCAATGAGCAGTTCTTC.

This rearrangement joins TRBV28 to TRBJ2-3; 8 nucleotides match TRBD2. The CDR3 contains 14 residues. The germline gives CDR1 MDHEN, CDR2 SYDVKM. Germline trimming cut 7 bases from V and 3 bases from J; bases unmatched to any gene: 6. The CDR3 sequence: CASKSGSGTDTQYF. The CDR3 DNA is TGTGCCAGCAAAAGCGGGAGTGGGACAGATACGCAGTATTTT.

This clone was picked up one time. This chain joins TRBV19 and TRBJ2-1, with TRBD1 matching 10 bases. The CDR3 has 15 residues. Trimming removed 6 bases from V and 8 bases from J; junction bases left unmatched: 10. CDR1 and CDR2 from the germline V gene are LNHDA and SQIVND (reference sequence). The CDR3 bases are TGTGCCAGTAGAGAAGGACAGGGGGTAGGGGATGAGCAGTTCTTC. This translates into CASREGQGVGDEQFF.

V usage is TRBV11-2 and J usage is TRBJ2-6; D remains unclear. The V end lost 1 base, the J end lost 0 bases, and 10 bases lay between the germline ends. Germline CDR1 reads SGHAT; CDR2 reads FQNNGV. The CDR3 sequence is 17 residues long. Written as DNA, the CDR3 is TGTGCCAGCAGCTTAGGGCAGGTCTACTCTGGGGCCAACGTCCTGACTTTC. This gives the protein CASSLGQVYSGANVLTF.